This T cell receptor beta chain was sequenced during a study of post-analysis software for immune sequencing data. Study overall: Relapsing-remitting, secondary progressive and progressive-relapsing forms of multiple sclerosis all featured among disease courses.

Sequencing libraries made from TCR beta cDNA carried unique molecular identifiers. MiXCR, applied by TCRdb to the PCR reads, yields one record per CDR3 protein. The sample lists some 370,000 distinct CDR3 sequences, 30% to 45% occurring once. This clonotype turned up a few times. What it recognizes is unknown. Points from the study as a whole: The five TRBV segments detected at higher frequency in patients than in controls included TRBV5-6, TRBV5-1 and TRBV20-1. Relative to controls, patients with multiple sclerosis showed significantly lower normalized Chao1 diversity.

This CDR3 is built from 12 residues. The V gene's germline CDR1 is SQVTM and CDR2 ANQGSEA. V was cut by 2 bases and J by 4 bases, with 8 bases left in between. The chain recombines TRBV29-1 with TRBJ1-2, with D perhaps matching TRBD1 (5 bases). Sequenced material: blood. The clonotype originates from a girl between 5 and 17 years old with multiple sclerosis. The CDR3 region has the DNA TGCAGCGTTGAACCAGGGTTCTATGGCTACACCTTC. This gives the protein CSVEPGFYGYTF.